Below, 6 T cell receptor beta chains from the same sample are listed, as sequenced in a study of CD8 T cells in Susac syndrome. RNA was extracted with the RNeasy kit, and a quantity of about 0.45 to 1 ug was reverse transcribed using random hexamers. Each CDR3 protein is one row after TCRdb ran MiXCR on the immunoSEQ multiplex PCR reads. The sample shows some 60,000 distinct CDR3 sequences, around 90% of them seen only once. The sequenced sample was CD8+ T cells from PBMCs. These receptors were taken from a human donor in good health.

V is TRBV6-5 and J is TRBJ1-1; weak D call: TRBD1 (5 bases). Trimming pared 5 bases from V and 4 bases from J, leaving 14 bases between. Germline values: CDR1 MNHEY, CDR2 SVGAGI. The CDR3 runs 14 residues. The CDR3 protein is CASSLGGWSTEAFF. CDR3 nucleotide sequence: TGTGCCAGCAGTCTCGGGGGTTGGAGCACTGAAGCTTTCTTT.

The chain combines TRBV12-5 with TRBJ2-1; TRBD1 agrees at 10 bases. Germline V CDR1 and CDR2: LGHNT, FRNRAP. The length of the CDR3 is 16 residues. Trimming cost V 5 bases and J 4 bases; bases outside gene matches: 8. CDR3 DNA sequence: TGTGCTAGTGGTGGCTCCCGGGACAGGGGTTACAATGAGCAGTTCTTC. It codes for CASGGSRDRGYNEQFF.

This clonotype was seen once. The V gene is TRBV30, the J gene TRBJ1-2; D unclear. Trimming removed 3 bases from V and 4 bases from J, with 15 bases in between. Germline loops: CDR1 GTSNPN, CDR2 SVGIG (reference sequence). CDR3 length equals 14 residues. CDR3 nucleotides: TGTGCCTGGAGCGAGCCCCGAGAGGGCTATGGCTACACCTTC. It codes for CAWSEPREGYGYTF.

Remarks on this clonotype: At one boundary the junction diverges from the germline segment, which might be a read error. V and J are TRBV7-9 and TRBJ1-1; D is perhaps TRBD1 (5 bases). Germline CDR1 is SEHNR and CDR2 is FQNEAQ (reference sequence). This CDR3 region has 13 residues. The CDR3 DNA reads TGTGCCAGCGTGACAGTCATGAACACTGAAGTTTTCTTT. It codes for CASVTVMNTEVFF.

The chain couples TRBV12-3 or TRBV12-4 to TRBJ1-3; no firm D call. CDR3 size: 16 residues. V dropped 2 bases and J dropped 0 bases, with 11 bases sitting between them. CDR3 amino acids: CASSLNGESSGNTIYF. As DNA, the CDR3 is TGTGCCAGCAGTTTAAATGGGGAGAGCTCTGGAAACACCATATATTTT.

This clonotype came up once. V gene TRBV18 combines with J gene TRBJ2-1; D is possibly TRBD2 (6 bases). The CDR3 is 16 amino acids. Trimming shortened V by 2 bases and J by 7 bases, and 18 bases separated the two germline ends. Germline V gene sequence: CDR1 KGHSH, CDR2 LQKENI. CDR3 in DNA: TGTGCCAGCTCACCAGGATTGGAGGGCGTGTGGAATGAGCAGTTCTTC. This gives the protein CASSPGLEGVWNEQFF.